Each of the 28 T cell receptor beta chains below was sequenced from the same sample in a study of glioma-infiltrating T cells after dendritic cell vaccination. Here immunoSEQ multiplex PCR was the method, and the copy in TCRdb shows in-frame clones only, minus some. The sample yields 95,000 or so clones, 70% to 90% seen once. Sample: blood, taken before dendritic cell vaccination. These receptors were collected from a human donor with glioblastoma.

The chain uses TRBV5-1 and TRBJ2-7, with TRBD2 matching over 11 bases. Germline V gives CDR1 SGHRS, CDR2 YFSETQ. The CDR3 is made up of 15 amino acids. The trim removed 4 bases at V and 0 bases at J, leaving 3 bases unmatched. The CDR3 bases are TGCGCCAGCAGCCCTACTAGCGGGGGCTCCTACGAGCAGTACTTC. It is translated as CASSPTSGGSYEQYF. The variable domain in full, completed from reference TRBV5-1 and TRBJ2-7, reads KAGVTQTPRYLIKTRGQQVTLSCSPISGHRSVSWYQQTPGQGLQFLFEYFSETQRNKGNFPGRFSGRQFSNSRSEMNVSTLELGDSALYLCASSPTSGGSYEQYFGPGTRLTVT.

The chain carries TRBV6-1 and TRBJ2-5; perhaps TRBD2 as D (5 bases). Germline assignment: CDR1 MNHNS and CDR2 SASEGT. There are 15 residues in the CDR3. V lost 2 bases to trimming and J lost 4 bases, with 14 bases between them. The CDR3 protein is CASSELPLALETQYF. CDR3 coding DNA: TGTGCCAGCAGTGAATTGCCTCTAGCCCTAGAGACCCAGTACTTC.

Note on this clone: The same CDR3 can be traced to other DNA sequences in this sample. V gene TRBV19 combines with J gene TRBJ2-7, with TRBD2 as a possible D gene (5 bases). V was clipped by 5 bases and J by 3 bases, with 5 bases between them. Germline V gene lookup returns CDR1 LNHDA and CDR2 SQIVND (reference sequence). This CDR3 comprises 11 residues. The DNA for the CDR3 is TGTGCCAGTAGTGAGGGCTACGAGCAGTACTTC. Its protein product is CASSEGYEQYF.

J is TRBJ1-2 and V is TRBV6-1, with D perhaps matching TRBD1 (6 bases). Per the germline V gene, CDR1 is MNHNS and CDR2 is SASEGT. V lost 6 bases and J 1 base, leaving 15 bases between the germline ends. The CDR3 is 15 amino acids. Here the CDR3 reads CASSIRGPYNYGYTF. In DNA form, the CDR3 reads TGTGCCAGCAGCATCAGGGGCCCCTATAACTATGGCTACACCTTC.

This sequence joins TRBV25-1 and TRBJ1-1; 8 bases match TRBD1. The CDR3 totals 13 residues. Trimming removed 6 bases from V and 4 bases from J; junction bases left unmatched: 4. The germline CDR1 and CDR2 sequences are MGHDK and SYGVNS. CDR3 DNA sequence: TGTGCCAGCAGGGACAGGGTAACCACTGAAGCTTTCTTT. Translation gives CASRDRVTTEAFF.

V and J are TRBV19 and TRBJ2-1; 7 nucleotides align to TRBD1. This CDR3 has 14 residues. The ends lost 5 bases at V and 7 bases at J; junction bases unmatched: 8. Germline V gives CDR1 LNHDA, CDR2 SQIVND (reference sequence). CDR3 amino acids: CASSADRPENEQFF. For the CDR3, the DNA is TGTGCCAGTAGTGCGGACAGGCCGGAGAATGAGCAGTTCTTC.

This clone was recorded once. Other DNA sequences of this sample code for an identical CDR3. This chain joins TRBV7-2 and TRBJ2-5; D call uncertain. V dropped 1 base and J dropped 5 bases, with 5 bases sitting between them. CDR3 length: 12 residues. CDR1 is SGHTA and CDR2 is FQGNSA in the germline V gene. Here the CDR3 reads CASSLVEETQYF. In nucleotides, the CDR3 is TGTGCCAGCAGCTTAGTCGAGGAGACCCAGTACTTC. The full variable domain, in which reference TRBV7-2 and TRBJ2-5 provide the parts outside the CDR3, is GAGVSQSPSNKVTEKGKDVELRCDPISGHTALYWYRQSLGQGLEFLIYFQGNSAPDKSGLPSDRFSAERTGGSVSTLTIQRTQQEDSAVYLCASSLVEETQYFGPGTRLLVL.

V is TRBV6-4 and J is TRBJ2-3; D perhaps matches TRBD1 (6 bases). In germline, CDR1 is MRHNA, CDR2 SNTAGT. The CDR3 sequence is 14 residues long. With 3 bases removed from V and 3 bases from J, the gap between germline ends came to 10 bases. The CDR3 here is CASSEWQGTDTQYF. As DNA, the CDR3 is TGTGCCAGCAGTGAGTGGCAGGGGACAGATACGCAGTATTTT.

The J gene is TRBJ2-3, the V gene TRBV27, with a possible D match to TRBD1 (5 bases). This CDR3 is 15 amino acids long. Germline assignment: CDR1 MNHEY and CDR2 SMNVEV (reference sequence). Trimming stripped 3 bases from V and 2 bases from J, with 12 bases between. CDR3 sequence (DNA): TGTGCCAGCAGTTTCACAGGTCCACACACAGATACGCAGTATTTT. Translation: CASSFTGPHTDTQYF.

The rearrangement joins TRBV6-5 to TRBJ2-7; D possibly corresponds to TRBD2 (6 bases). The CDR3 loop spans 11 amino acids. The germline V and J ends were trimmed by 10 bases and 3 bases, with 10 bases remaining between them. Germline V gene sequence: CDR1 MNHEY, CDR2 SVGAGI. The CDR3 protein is CATTGGYEQYF. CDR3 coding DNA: TGTGCCACCACCGGGGGCTACGAGCAGTACTTC.

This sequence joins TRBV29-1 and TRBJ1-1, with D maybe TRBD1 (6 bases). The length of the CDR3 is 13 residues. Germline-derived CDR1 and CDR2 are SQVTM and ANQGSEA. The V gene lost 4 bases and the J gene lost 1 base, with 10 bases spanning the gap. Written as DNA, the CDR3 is TGCAGCGTTGTGGTCAGGGGGAACACTGAAGCTTTCTTT. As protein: CSVVVRGNTEAFF.

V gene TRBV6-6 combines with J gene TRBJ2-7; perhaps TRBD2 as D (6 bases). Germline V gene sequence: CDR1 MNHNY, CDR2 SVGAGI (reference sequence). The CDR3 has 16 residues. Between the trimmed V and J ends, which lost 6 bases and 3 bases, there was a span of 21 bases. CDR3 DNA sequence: TGTGCCAGCAGCTTCCCCCCCGCGGGGTCCTACTACGAGCAGTACTTC. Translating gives CASSFPPAGSYYEQYF.

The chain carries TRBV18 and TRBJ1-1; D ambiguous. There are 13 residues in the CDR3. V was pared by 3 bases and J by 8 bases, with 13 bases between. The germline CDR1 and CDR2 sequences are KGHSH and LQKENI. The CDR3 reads CASSPPAGAEAFF. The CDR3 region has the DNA TGTGCCAGCTCACCTCCGGCGGGCGCCGAAGCTTTCTTT.

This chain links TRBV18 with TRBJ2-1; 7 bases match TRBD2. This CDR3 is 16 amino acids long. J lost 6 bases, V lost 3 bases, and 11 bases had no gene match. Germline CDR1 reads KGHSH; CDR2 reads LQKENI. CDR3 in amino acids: CASSPLRTTSLNEQFF. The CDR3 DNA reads TGTGCCAGCTCACCTCTCCGGACGACTAGCCTCAATGAGCAGTTCTTC.

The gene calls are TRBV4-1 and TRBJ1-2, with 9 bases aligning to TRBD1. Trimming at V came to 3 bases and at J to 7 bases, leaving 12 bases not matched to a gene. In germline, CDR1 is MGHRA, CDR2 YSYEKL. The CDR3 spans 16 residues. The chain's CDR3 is CASSHPYGTGIVGYTF. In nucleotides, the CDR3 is TGCGCCAGCAGCCATCCCTACGGGACAGGGATAGTTGGCTACACCTTC.

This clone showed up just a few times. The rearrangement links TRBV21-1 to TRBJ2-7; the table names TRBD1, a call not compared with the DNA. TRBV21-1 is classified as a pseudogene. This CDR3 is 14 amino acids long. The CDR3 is CASSRWTGQCEQYF. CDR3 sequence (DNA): TGTGCCAGCAGCAGATGGACAGGGCAGTGCGAGCAGTACTTC.

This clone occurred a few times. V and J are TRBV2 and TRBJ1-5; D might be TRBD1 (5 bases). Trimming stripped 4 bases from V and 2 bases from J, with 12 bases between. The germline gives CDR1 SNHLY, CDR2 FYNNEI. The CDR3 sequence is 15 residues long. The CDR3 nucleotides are TGTGCCAGCAGTGTGGACCAGGGCCGCAATCAGCCCCAGCATTTT. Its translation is CASSVDQGRNQPQHF.

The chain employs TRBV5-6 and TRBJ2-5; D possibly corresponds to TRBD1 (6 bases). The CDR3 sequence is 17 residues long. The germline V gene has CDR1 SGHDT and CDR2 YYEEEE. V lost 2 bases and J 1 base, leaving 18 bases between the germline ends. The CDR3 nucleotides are TGTGCCAGCAGCTTCCCTCCTGACCGGGACACCCAAGAGACCCAGTACTTC. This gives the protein CASSFPPDRDTQETQYF.

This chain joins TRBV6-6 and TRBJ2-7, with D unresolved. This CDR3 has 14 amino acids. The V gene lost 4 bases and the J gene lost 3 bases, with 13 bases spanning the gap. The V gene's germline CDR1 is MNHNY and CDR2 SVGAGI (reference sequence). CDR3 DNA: TGTGCCAGCAGTTCCCCTGAGGAGAACTACGAGCAGTACTTC. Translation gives CASSSPEENYEQYF.

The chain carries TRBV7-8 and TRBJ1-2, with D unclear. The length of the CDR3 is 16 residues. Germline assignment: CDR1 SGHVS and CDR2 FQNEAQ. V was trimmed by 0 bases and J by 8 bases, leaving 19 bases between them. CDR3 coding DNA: TGTGCCAGCAGCTTAGCTCACCGGCCGCGACTCGTCGGCTACACCTTC. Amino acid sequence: CASSLAHRPRLVGYTF. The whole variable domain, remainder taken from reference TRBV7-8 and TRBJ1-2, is GAGVSQSPRYKVAKRGQDVALRCDPISGHVSLFWYQQALGQGPEFLTYFQNEAQLDKSGLPSDRFFAERPEGSVSTLKIQRTQQEDSAVYLCASSLAHRPRLVGYTFGSGTRLTVV.

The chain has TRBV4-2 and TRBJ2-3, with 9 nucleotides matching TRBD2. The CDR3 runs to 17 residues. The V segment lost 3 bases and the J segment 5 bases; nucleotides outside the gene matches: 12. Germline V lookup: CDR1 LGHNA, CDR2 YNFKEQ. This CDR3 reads CASSHSRSSGGKDTQYF. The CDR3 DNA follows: TGTGCCAGCAGCCATAGTAGAAGCAGCGGGGGGAAAGATACGCAGTATTTT.

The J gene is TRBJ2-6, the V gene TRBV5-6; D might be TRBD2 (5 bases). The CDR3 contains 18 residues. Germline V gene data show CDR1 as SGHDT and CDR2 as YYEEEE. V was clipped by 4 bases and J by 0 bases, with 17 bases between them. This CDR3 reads CASSKPDYRPSGANVLTF. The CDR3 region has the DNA TGTGCCAGCAGCAAGCCTGACTACCGACCCTCTGGGGCCAACGTCCTGACTTTC.

The CDR3 protein is CASSYSDRDEQFF. In nucleotides, the CDR3 is TGTGCCAGCAGTTATTCCGACAGGGACGAGCAGTTCTTC. The V call is TRBV6-5, the J call TRBJ2-1, with 7 bases aligning to TRBD1. Germline V gene data show CDR1 as MNHEY and CDR2 as SVGAGI. J was trimmed by 10 bases and V by 3 bases; bases with no gene match: 6. This CDR3 has 13 residues.

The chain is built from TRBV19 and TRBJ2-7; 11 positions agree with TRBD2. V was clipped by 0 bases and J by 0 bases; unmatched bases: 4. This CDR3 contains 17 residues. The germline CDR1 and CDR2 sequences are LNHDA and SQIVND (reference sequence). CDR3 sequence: CASSIDGTSGFSYEQYF. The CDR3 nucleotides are TGTGCCAGTAGTATAGACGGGACTAGCGGCTTCTCCTACGAGCAGTACTTC. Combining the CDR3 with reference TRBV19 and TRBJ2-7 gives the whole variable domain DGGITQSPKYLFRKEGQNVTLSCEQNLNHDAMYWYRQDPGQGLRLIYYSQIVNDFQKGDIAEGYSVSREKKESFPLTVTSAQKNPTAFYLCASSIDGTSGFSYEQYFGPGTRLTVT.

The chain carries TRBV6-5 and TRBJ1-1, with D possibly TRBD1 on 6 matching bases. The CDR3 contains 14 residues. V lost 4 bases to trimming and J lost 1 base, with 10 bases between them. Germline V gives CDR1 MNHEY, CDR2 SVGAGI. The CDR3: CASSFRGRNTEAFF. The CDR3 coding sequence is TGTGCCAGCAGTTTCAGGGGACGGAACACTGAAGCTTTCTTT.

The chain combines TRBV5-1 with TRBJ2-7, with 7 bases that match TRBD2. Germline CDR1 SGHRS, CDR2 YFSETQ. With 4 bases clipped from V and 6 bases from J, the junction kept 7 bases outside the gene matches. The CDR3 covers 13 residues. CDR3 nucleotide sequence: TGCGCCAGCAGCCTAGGGACTACGGGCGAGCAGTACTTC. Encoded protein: CASSLGTTGEQYF.

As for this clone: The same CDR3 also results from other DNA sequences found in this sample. CDR3 residues: CASGRTSGPNEQYF. The DNA for the CDR3 is TGTGCCAGCGGCAGGACTAGCGGGCCAAACGAGCAGTACTTC. This rearrangement joins TRBV7-2 to TRBJ2-7, with 11 bases that match TRBD2. The CDR3 covers 14 residues. The V segment lost 8 bases and the J segment 5 bases; nucleotides outside the gene matches: 8. The germline V gene encodes CDR1 SGHTA and CDR2 FQGNSA.

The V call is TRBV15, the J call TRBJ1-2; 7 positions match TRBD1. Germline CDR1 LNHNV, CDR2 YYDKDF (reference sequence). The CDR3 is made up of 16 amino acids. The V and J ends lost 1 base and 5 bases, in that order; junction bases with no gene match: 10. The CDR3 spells CATSRAAGTVTYGYTF. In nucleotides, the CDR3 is TGTGCCACCAGCAGAGCTGCCGGGACAGTAACTTATGGCTACACCTTC.